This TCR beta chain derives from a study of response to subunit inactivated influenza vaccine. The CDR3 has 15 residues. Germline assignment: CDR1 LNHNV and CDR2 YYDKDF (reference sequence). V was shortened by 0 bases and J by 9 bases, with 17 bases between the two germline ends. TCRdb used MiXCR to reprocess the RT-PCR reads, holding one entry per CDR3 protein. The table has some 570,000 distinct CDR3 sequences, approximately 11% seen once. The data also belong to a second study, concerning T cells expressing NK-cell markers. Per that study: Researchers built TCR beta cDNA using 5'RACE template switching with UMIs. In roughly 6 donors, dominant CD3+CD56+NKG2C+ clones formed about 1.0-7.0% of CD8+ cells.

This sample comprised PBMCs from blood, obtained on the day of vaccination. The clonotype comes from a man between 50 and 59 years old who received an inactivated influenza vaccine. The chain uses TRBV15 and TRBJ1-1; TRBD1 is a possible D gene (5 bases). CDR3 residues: CATSRDRFQGAQAFF. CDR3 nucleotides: TGTGCCACCAGCAGAGACCGGTTCCAAGGGGCGCAAGCTTTCTTT.